One and the same sample provided the 26 T cell receptor beta chains below, sequenced in a study of blood T cell repertoires in COVID-19 (dated by TCRdb to the early 2020s). Preparation of the library involved the immunoSEQ multiplex PCR assay. TCRdb retrieved this table from immuneACCESS and kept in-frame rearrangements only. Not all clones are present; in checked studies, unresolved V genes account for under half, and no reason is known for the remainder. For this sample there are 250,000 to 300,000 clones; over 80% appear just once. The ten biggest clones cover about 4.6% of the sample. Sequenced input: peripheral blood. The receptors stem from a man in his 60s who had recovered from COVID-19.

The CDR3 coding sequence is TGTGCCAGCAGCTTGGTTCGCAATTCGGCAACTAATGAAAAACTGTTTTTT. Protein: CASSLVRNSATNEKLFF. V is TRBV5-8 and J is TRBJ1-4; D unclear. Germline CDR1 and CDR2: SGHTS and YDEGEE. The CDR3 contains 17 residues. The V and J ends lost 0 bases and 0 bases respectively, with 12 bases between them.

This chain links TRBV2 with TRBJ1-5; D is uncertain. Trimming cost V 7 bases and J 5 bases, with 12 bases left between them. There are 13 residues in the CDR3. The germline CDR1 and CDR2 sequences are SNHLY and FYNNEI. Here the CDR3 DNA reads TGTGCCAGCAAATTCGGGTTAGATCAGCCCCAGCATTTT. Translation gives CASKFGLDQPQHF.

The chain links TRBV18 to TRBJ2-7, with TRBD1 matching 11 bases. The CDR3 runs to 16 residues. CDR1 and CDR2 (germline): KGHSH, LQKENI. J gave up 6 bases and V 2 bases, and 9 bases lay outside the gene matches. The CDR3 region is CASSPSDRGLPFEQYF. CDR3 DNA sequence: TGTGCCAGCTCACCATCGGACAGGGGGCTACCTTTCGAGCAGTACTTC.

The chain couples TRBV7-3 to TRBJ2-1; 12 nucleotides align to TRBD2. The CDR3 totals 15 residues. V shed 4 bases and J 8 bases; nucleotides not matched to a gene: 6. CDR1 and CDR2 (germline): SGHTA, FQGTGA. CDR3 DNA sequence: TGTGCCAGCAGCTGGGCTAGCGGGGGGGCTTATGAGCAGTTCTTC. Protein sequence: CASSWASGGAYEQFF. Full variable domain (rest looked up from reference TRBV7-3 and TRBJ2-1): GAGVSQTPSNKVTEKGKYVELRCDPISGHTALYWYRQSLGQGPEFLIYFQGTGAADDSGLPNDRFFAVRPEGSVSTLKIQRTERGDSAVYLCASSWASGGAYEQFFGPGTRLTVL.

This clone has only one observation. The chain recombines TRBV5-4 with TRBJ2-5, with 12 bases fitting TRBD2. Looked up from germline, CDR1 is SGHNT and CDR2 is YYREEE (reference sequence). The CDR3 sequence is 16 residues long. The V and J ends lost 4 bases and 3 bases, in that order; junction bases with no gene match: 7. The CDR3 DNA reads TGTGCCAGCAGCCCCCGACTAGCGGGAGCAAAAGAGACCCAGTACTTC. This encodes CASSPRLAGAKETQYF.

The J gene is TRBJ2-7, the V gene TRBV28; D unclear. The CDR3 length is 11 residues. V was shortened by 4 bases and J by 7 bases, with 8 bases between the two germline ends. In germline, CDR1 is MDHEN, CDR2 SYDVKM. The CDR3 DNA reads TGTGCCAGCAGTTCCTTCGGTGAGCAGTACTTC. It translates to CASSSFGEQYF.

The chain combines TRBV7-6 with TRBJ2-2, with 9 bases lining up with TRBD2. V was pared by 1 base and J by 5 bases, with 11 bases of the junction left unmatched. This CDR3 is 18 amino acids long. Germline lookup yields CDR1 SGHVS and CDR2 FNYEAQ. CDR3 sequence reads: CASSLVSSGATRTGELFF. In DNA, the CDR3 is TGTGCCAGCAGCTTAGTTTCTAGCGGGGCCACCCGGACCGGGGAGCTGTTTTTT.

This rearrangement joins TRBV28 to TRBJ1-2, with 7 bases aligning to TRBD1. J was trimmed by 8 bases and V by 6 bases; bases with no gene match: 9. Per germline, CDR1 MDHEN and CDR2 SYDVKM. This CDR3 has 13 amino acids. The CDR3 is CASRVDRVGGYTF. In DNA form, the CDR3 reads TGTGCCAGCAGGGTAGACAGGGTGGGCGGCTACACCTTC.

V usage is TRBV30 and J usage is TRBJ2-7; possible D gene TRBD2, 5 bases. CDR1 is GTSNPN, CDR2 SVGIG, per germline (reference sequence). The CDR3 spans 15 residues. The V gene lost 0 bases and the J gene lost 0 bases, with 12 bases spanning the gap. This chain's CDR3 is CAWSVLGSTSYEQYF. The CDR3 nucleotides are TGTGCCTGGAGTGTACTGGGGAGTACCTCCTACGAGCAGTACTTC.

Concerning this clone itself: The sample contains more than one DNA sequence encoding this CDR3. This rearrangement joins TRBV20-1 to TRBJ2-7; no clear D. CDR3 length equals 11 residues. Germline V gene sequence: CDR1 DFQATT, CDR2 SNEGSKA (reference sequence). V was cut by 0 bases and J by 4 bases, with 4 bases left in between. The CDR3 loop reads CSARDSYEQYF. The CDR3 DNA is TGCAGTGCTAGAGATAGTTACGAGCAGTACTTC.

This chain joins TRBV9 and TRBJ2-7, with D perhaps TRBD2 (5 bases). This CDR3 has 13 residues. Trimming took off 4 bases at V and 2 bases at J, with 10 bases between the two ends. The germline V gene has CDR1 SGDLS and CDR2 YYNGEE. The CDR3 spells CASSRAETYEQYF. The CDR3 DNA sequence: TGTGCCAGCAGCCGAGCGGAGACCTACGAGCAGTACTTC.

The V gene is TRBV5-1, the J gene TRBJ1-3; D perhaps matches TRBD1 (5 bases). V shed 3 bases and J shed 1 base, with 14 bases lying between them. Germline loops: CDR1 SGHRS, CDR2 YFSETQ. This CDR3 contains 16 residues. DNA for the CDR3: TGCGCCAGCAGCTCGGGGGGACGGTTTTCTGGAAACACCATATATTTT. Protein product: CASSSGGRFSGNTIYF.

This chain uses TRBV28 with TRBJ1-1; no definite D call. Deletions cut 3 bases from V and 6 bases from J, with 8 bases between. The germline V gene has CDR1 MDHEN and CDR2 SYDVKM. CDR3 length: 12 amino acids. CDR3 sequence reads: CASSLRKPEAFF. CDR3 sequence (DNA): TGTGCCAGCAGTTTGCGGAAACCTGAAGCTTTCTTT.

The V gene is TRBV19, the J gene TRBJ2-6; D is possibly TRBD1 (7 bases). V was clipped by 3 bases and J by 3 bases, with 9 bases between them. The germline gives CDR1 LNHDA, CDR2 SQIVND (reference sequence). This CDR3 region has 15 residues. CDR3 residues: CASSIQGGGANVLTF. Here the CDR3 DNA reads TGTGCCAGTAGTATCCAGGGGGGTGGGGCCAACGTCCTGACTTTC.

The chain is built from TRBV10-2 and TRBJ2-1, with TRBD1 as a possible D gene (6 bases). Per germline, CDR1 WSHSY and CDR2 SAAADI. Trimming removed 0 bases at V and 3 bases at J, with 21 bases between. This CDR3 region has 19 residues. For the CDR3, the DNA is TGCGCCAGCAGTGAGTCGAGGGGCCCACAGGGAAAGGTCTACAATGAGCAGTTCTTC. Translation: CASSESRGPQGKVYNEQFF.

This chain connects TRBV19 to TRBJ1-5; a possible D gene is TRBD1 (5 bases). In germline, CDR1 is LNHDA, CDR2 SQIVND (reference sequence). Between the trimmed V and J ends, which lost 7 bases and 4 bases, there was a span of 11 bases. The CDR3 has 13 amino acids. The CDR3 region is CASKEGWNQPQHF. DNA for the CDR3: TGTGCCAGTAAGGAGGGGTGGAATCAGCCCCAGCATTTT.

The J gene is TRBJ2-3, the V gene TRBV7-9, with D possibly being TRBD2 (5 bases). Trimming shortened V by 0 bases and J by 6 bases, and 10 bases separated the two germline ends. The germline gives CDR1 SEHNR, CDR2 FQNEAQ (reference sequence). The CDR3 is 14 amino acids. The CDR3 coding sequence is TGTGCCAGCAGCTTAGCGCTAGCCGGTGATACGCAGTATTTT. Its protein product is CASSLALAGDTQYF.

The genes are TRBV27 and TRBJ1-1; 8 bases are shared with TRBD1. Per the germline V gene, CDR1 is MNHEY and CDR2 is SMNVEV (reference sequence). The trim removed 9 bases at V and 0 bases at J, leaving 6 bases unmatched. The CDR3 is 14 amino acids. Here the CDR3 DNA reads TGTGCCAGTAAGACAGGGGCGGTGAACACTGAAGCTTTCTTT. Its translation is CASKTGAVNTEAFF.

The genes are TRBV5-1 and TRBJ2-5; 10 bases align to TRBD1. The junction had 8 bases not matched to a gene; V was cut back by 4 bases and J by 2 bases. Germline assignment: CDR1 SGHRS and CDR2 YFSETQ. This CDR3 spans 16 amino acids. DNA for the CDR3: TGCGCCAGCAGCGCTAACCTGGACAGGGGGCAAGAGACCCAGTACTTC. Translating gives CASSANLDRGQETQYF.

This CDR3 is CASSLGAYGETQYF. The CDR3, as DNA: TGTGCCAGCAGTTTGGGAGCGTATGGGGAGACCCAGTACTTC. The V and J genes are TRBV7-3 and TRBJ2-5, with D tentatively TRBD2 (5 bases). The CDR3 length is 14 residues. Germline V gives CDR1 SGHTA, CDR2 FQGTGA. Trimming pared 6 bases from V and 5 bases from J, leaving 16 bases between. Drawing the rest from reference TRBV7-3 and TRBJ2-5, the complete variable domain is GAGVSQTPSNKVTEKGKYVELRCDPISGHTALYWYRQSLGQGPEFLIYFQGTGAADDSGLPNDRFFAVRPEGSVSTLKIQRTERGDSAVYLCASSLGAYGETQYFGPGTRLLVL.

The chain carries TRBV2 and TRBJ1-5; TRBD1 might be the D (5 bases). CDR1 and CDR2 (germline): SNHLY, FYNNEI. The germline V and J ends were trimmed by 7 bases and 0 bases, with 16 bases remaining between them. The CDR3 is 16 amino acids. CDR3 in amino acids: CASTEGGRASNQPQHF. The CDR3 DNA sequence: TGTGCCAGCACCGAAGGTGGCAGGGCTAGCAATCAGCCCCAGCATTTT.

The V and J genes are TRBV6-5 and TRBJ2-3, with 7 bases identical to TRBD2. This CDR3 is 15 amino acids long. Germline loops: CDR1 MNHEY, CDR2 SVGAGI. The V segment lost 1 base and the J segment 4 bases; nucleotides outside the gene matches: 5. CDR3 nucleotide sequence: TGTGCCAGCAGTTACTATGGCGGGAGCGCAGATACGCAGTATTTT. This encodes CASSYYGGSADTQYF.

V is TRBV6-6 and J is TRBJ2-2; TRBD2 matches at 8 bases. The V and J ends lost 5 bases and 0 bases, in that order; junction bases with no gene match: 5. The CDR3 sequence is 16 residues long. From germline, CDR1 is MNHNY and CDR2 SVGAGI (reference sequence). This CDR3 is CASSRAGDANTGELFF. The CDR3 DNA reads as TGTGCCAGCAGTCGAGCGGGGGATGCGAACACCGGGGAGCTGTTTTTT.

The chain joins TRBV6-1 to TRBJ1-1; D is ambiguous. Trimming removed 2 bases at V and 1 base at J, with 8 bases between. Germline values: CDR1 MNHNS, CDR2 SASEGT. There are 14 residues in the CDR3. CDR3 protein: CASSERWANTEAFF. DNA for the CDR3: TGTGCCAGCAGTGAACGCTGGGCGAACACTGAAGCTTTCTTT.

V is TRBV28 and J is TRBJ2-4, with D unclear. Per the germline V gene, CDR1 is MDHEN and CDR2 is SYDVKM. This CDR3 is built from 15 residues. Trimming took 3 bases from V and 3 from J, leaving 12 bases between them. The CDR3: CASSFSEMNKNIQYF. CDR3 DNA: TGTGCCAGCAGTTTTTCTGAGATGAACAAAAACATTCAGTACTTC.

This chain connects TRBV7-3 to TRBJ1-1; D ambiguous. Trimming took 5 bases from V and 1 from J, leaving 8 bases between them. The CDR3 extends over 13 amino acids. Looked up from germline, CDR1 is SGHTA and CDR2 is FQGTGA. The DNA for the CDR3 is TGTGCCAGCAGCCCAAGACAGAACACTGAAGCTTTCTTT. It translates to CASSPRQNTEAFF.